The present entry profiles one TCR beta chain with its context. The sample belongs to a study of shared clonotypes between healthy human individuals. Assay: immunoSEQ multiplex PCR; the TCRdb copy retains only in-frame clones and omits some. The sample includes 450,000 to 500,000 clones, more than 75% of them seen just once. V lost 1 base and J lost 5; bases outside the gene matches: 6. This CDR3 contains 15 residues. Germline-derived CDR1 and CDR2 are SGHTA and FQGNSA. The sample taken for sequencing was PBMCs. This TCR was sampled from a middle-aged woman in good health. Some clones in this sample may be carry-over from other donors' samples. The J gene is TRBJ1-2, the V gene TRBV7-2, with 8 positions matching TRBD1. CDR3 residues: CASSLVPGQEYGYTF. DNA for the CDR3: TGTGCCAGCAGCTTAGTCCCGGGACAGGAGTATGGCTACACCTTC. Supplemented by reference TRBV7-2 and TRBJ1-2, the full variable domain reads GAGVSQSPSNKVTEKGKDVELRCDPISGHTALYWYRQSLGQGLEFLIYFQGNSAPDKSGLPSDRFSAERTGGSVSTLTIQRTQQEDSAVYLCASSLVPGQEYGYTFGSGTRLTVV.